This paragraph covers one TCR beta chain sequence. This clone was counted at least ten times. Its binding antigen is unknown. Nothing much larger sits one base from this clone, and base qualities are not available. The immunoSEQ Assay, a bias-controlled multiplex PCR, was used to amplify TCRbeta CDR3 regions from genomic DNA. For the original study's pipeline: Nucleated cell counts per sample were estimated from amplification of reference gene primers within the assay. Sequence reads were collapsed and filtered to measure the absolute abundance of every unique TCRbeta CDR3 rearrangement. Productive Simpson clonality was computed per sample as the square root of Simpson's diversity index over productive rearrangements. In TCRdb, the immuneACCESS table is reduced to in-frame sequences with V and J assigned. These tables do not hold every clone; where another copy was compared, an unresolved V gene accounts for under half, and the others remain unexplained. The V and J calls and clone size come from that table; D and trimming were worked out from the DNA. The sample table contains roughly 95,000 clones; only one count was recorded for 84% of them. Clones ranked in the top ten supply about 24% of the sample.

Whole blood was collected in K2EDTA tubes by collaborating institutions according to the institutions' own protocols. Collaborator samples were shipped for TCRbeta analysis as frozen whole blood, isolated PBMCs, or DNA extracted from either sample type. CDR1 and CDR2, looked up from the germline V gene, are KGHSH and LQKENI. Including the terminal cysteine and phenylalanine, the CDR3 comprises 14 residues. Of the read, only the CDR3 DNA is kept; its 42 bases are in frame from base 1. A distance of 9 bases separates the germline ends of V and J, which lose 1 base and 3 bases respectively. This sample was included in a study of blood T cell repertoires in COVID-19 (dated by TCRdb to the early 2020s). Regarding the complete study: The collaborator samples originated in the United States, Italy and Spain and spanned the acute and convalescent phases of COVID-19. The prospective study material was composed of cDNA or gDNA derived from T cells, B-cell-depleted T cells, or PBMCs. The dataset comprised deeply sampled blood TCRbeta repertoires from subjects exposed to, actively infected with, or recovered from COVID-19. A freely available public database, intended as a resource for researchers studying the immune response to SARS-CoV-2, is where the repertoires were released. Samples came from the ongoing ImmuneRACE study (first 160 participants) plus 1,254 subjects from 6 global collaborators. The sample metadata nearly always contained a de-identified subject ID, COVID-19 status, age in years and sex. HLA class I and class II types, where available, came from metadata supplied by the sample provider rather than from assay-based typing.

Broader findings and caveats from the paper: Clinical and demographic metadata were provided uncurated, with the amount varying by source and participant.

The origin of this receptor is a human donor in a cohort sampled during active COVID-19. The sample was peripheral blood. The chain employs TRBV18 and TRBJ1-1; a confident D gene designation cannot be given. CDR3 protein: CASSPRATDTEAFF. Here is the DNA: TGTGCCAGCTCACCACGGGCCACCGACACTGAAGCTTTCTTT.